This TCR beta chain is from a study of blood T cell repertoires in COVID-19. Study background: Both acute and convalescent COVID-19 samples were obtained from the United States, Italy and Spain.

Trimming removed 5 bases from V and 7 bases from J; junction bases left unmatched: 5. The germline gives CDR1 MNHEY, CDR2 SMNVEV (reference sequence). CDR3 length equals 15 residues. Profiling relied on immunoSEQ multiplex PCR, and the TCRdb table lists in-frame clones only, not all of them. The data contain roughly 42,000 clones, roughly 80% of them singletons. The chain uses TRBV27 and TRBJ2-1; 13 nucleotides agree with TRBD2. Sequenced input: peripheral blood. This clonotype originated in a woman of 80 years or more with acute or convalescent COVID-19. The CDR3 nucleotides are TGTGCCAGCAGTCCGGGACTAGCGGGATCTAATGAGCAGTTCTTC. It translates to CASSPGLAGSNEQFF.